The clone carrying this T cell receptor (beta chain) was counted at least ten times. Its antigen is currently unknown. This sample is drawn from a study of Graves' ophthalmopathy and Graves' hyperthyroidism. The overall study: Ophthalmopathy absent within 18 months of follow-up marked hyperthyroidism as stable. Findings of the study overall: Detected in blood as well were most expanded thyroid clonotypes with frequency above 0.001. Cross-validated, the 13-signature model showed 87.88%/81.08% sensitivity/specificity, and 80%/75% in the test set.

The authors amplified TCR beta CDR3 regions, and they did so from RNA transcripts for repertoire sequencing. The first round was an RT-PCR with HTBI primers, and the second round was a multiplex PCR. TCRdb redid the calling of the multiplex PCR reads with MiXCR, one entry per CDR3 protein. The table has about 1.1 million distinct CDR3 sequences, 36% seen once. This CDR3 is 15 amino acids long. The V and J ends lost 8 bases and 5 bases, in that order; junction bases with no gene match: 6. CDR1 LGHNT and CDR2 FRNRAP come from the germline V gene. The sample consisted of peripheral blood or thyroid tissue (not recorded which). This chain connects TRBV12-5 to TRBJ2-5, with TRBD2 matching 15 bases. The clonotype originates from an adult man with Graves' hyperthyroidism. The CDR3, as DNA: TGTGCTAGTTCCTCCGGGACTAGCGGGAGGGAGACCCAGTACTTC. It specifies CASSSGTSGRETQYF.